These 16 T cell receptor beta chains came from one sample sequenced in a study of cytomegalovirus exposure and HLA in healthy donors. This PCR relied on a set of 60 Vbeta primers and 13 Jbeta primers. The table came from immunoSEQ multiplex PCR; TCRdb's copy has only in-frame clones and leaves some out. This sample has 200,000 to 250,000 clones, with about three quarters found just once. Sequencing input: PBMCs. The receptors stem from a man between 18 and 35 years old in good health and CMV-seronegative.

The chain links TRBV12-5 to TRBJ2-5; D is perhaps TRBD1 (6 bases). The CDR3 is 15 residues long. The V and J ends lost 6 bases and 1 base respectively, with 15 bases between them. Germline V gene sequence: CDR1 LGHNT, CDR2 FRNRAP. CDR3 loop: CASGLGQGIQETQYF. CDR3 DNA sequence: TGTGCTAGTGGCCTGGGGCAGGGGATCCAAGAGACCCAGTACTTC.

The CDR3 is CASSLGQASNSPLHF. The CDR3 region has the DNA TGTGCCAGCAGCTTAGGACAGGCAAGCAATTCACCCCTCCACTTT. V and J are TRBV7-8 and TRBJ1-6, with D perhaps matching TRBD1 (6 bases). This CDR3 is 15 amino acids long. Trimming stripped 1 base from V and 7 bases from J, with 11 bases between. The germline V gene has CDR1 SGHVS and CDR2 FQNEAQ.

The chain recombines TRBV7-9 with TRBJ1-2; D possibly corresponds to TRBD1 (5 bases). With 5 bases removed from V and 8 bases from J, the gap between germline ends came to 15 bases. The CDR3 spans 13 residues. CDR1 is SEHNR and CDR2 is FQNEAQ in the germline V gene (reference sequence). The CDR3 sequence: CASSPEGGQGYTF. As DNA, the CDR3 is TGTGCCAGCAGCCCGGAGGGCGGACAAGGCTACACCTTC.

This chain connects TRBV25-1 to TRBJ1-2, with 9 bases identical to TRBD1. CDR1 and CDR2 (germline): MGHDK, SYGVNS. This CDR3 comprises 14 residues. J gave up 7 bases and V 5 bases, and 8 bases lay outside the gene matches. The CDR3 here is CASSSGQGNAGYTF. CDR3 bases: TGTGCCAGCAGTTCCGGACAGGGGAATGCTGGCTACACCTTC.

The V and J genes are TRBV29-1 and TRBJ2-5; 7 bases are a match to TRBD1. The CDR3 has 17 amino acids. The J segment lost 1 base and the V segment lost 5 bases, leaving 16 bases of the junction unmatched. From germline, CDR1 is SQVTM and CDR2 ANQGSEA. The CDR3 coding sequence is TGCAGCGTTTCCTATTCTAAGACAGGGACCCTCCAAGAGACCCAGTACTTC. Its protein product is CSVSYSKTGTLQETQYF.

This chain links TRBV6-5 with TRBJ1-6; TRBD1 is a possible D gene (5 bases). V lost 0 bases, J lost 10 bases, and 13 bases lay in between. From germline, CDR1 is MNHEY and CDR2 SVGAGI. The CDR3 length is 15 residues. The CDR3 region is CASSYSTRDGSPLHF. The CDR3 DNA is TGTGCCAGCAGTTACTCGACCAGGGATGGGTCACCCCTCCACTTT.

The CDR3 is CAIRRTNIYNEQFF. As DNA, the CDR3 is TGTGCCATCAGGAGGACTAACATATACAATGAGCAGTTCTTC. V and J are TRBV10-3 and TRBJ2-1; a weak D match, TRBD2 (6 bases). The CDR3 is 14 amino acids. The V gene lost 6 bases and the J gene lost 4 bases, with 13 bases spanning the gap. Per the germline V gene, CDR1 is ENHRY and CDR2 is SYGVKD.

In this sample, this clone turned up many times. The chain recombines TRBV9 with TRBJ2-7; TRBD1 matches at 11 bases. Germline V gene lookup returns CDR1 SGDLS and CDR2 YYNGEE. The CDR3 has 15 amino acids. With 2 bases clipped from V and 5 bases from J, the junction kept 6 bases outside the gene matches. The CDR3 region has the DNA TGTGCCAGCAGCGTCACTGGACAGGGGGCCGACGAGCAGTACTTC. Translated, it gives CASSVTGQGADEQYF.

Relative to its sample, this clone is medium-sized. V gene TRBV7-6 combines with J gene TRBJ1-4, with 10 bases identical to TRBD1. The J segment lost 1 base and the V segment lost 1 base, leaving 15 bases of the junction unmatched. This CDR3 is 21 amino acids long. Germline lookup yields CDR1 SGHVS and CDR2 FNYEAQ. The CDR3 here is CASSLVVPGQGSEGTNEKLFF. CDR3 nucleotide sequence: TGTGCCAGCAGCTTAGTAGTACCGGGACAGGGGAGCGAAGGAACTAATGAAAAACTGTTTTTT. Full variable domain (remainder filled in from reference TRBV7-6 and TRBJ1-4): GAGVSQSPRYKVTKRGQDVALRCDPISGHVSLYWYRQALGQGPEFLTYFNYEAQQDKSGLPNDRFSAERPEGSISTLTIQRTEQRDSAMYRCASSLVVPGQGSEGTNEKLFFGSGTQLSVL.

This clone was counted a single time. The V call is TRBV14, the J call TRBJ1-1; D ambiguous. This CDR3 is built from 14 residues. Germline V gene sequence: CDR1 SGHDN, CDR2 FVKESK. The V and J ends lost 5 bases and 0 bases respectively, with 10 bases between them. The CDR3 is CASSSKPMNTEAFF. CDR3 nucleotide sequence: TGTGCCAGCAGCTCAAAGCCAATGAACACTGAAGCTTTCTTT. Variable domain in full (rest from reference TRBV14 and TRBJ1-1): EAGVTQFPSHSVIEKGQTVTLRCDPISGHDNLYWYRRVMGKEIKFLLHFVKESKQDESGMPNNRFLAERTGGTYSTLKVQPAELEDSGVYFCASSSKPMNTEAFFGQGTRLTVV.

This chain joins TRBV29-1 and TRBJ2-3; 8 bases line up with TRBD2. V was clipped by 7 bases and J by 0 bases; unmatched bases: 6. Germline CDR1 reads SQVTM; CDR2 reads ANQGSEA. The CDR3 has 14 residues. CDR3 sequence (DNA): TGCAGCGCCGGGGAGCGGGAGAGCACAGATACGCAGTATTTT. This sequence encodes CSAGERESTDTQYF.

This clone was seen a few times. The CDR3 sequence: CASSQVPGGTNYGYTF. CDR3 DNA: TGCGCCAGCAGCCAAGTACCTGGCGGCACTAACTATGGCTACACCTTC. This chain links TRBV4-3 with TRBJ1-2; D not resolved. CDR1 is LGHNA, CDR2 YSLEER, per germline. The CDR3 is 16 residues long. Trimming stripped 1 base from V and 0 bases from J, with 12 bases between.

The J gene is TRBJ2-7, the V gene TRBV28, with D perhaps TRBD2 (5 bases). V was clipped by 3 bases and J by 5 bases, with 14 bases between them. The CDR3 consists of 14 residues. CDR1 is MDHEN, CDR2 SYDVKM, per germline. Here the CDR3 DNA reads TGTGCCAGCAGTTTCCCCCCGAAGGGAGACGAGCAGTACTTC. This sequence encodes CASSFPPKGDEQYF.

The rearrangement uses TRBV19 and TRBJ2-7, with 9 bases lining up with TRBD1. The CDR3 sequence is 15 residues long. J gave up 1 base and V 10 bases, and 11 bases lay outside the gene matches. Germline V gene data show CDR1 as LNHDA and CDR2 as SQIVND (reference sequence). CDR3 residues: CATSDRGSNSYEQYF. As DNA, the CDR3 is TGTGCCACCTCGGACAGGGGCTCAAATTCCTACGAGCAGTACTTC. Looking up the rest from reference TRBV19 and TRBJ2-7 gives the full variable domain: DGGITQSPKYLFRKEGQNVTLSCEQNLNHDAMYWYRQDPGQGLRLIYYSQIVNDFQKGDIAEGYSVSREKKESFPLTVTSAQKNPTAFYLCATSDRGSNSYEQYFGPGTRLTVT.

The chain combines TRBV12-5 with TRBJ1-1; D is unclear. V was pared by 1 base and J by 5 bases, with 11 bases between. Germline V gene data show CDR1 as LGHNT and CDR2 as FRNRAP. CDR3 length: 14 residues. CDR3 bases: TGTGCTAGTGGTTTGGGAACACGGGTGACTGAAGCTTTCTTT. This encodes CASGLGTRVTEAFF.

V is TRBV25-1 and J is TRBJ1-1; 10 nucleotides line up with TRBD1. Germline values: CDR1 MGHDK, CDR2 SYGVNS. V lost 3 bases, J lost 5 bases, and 3 bases stayed unmatched. The CDR3 spans 14 residues. The CDR3 DNA is TGTGCCAGCAGTGAGGGGACAGGGGAGACTGAAGCTTTCTTT. It specifies CASSEGTGETEAFF.